One and the same sample provided the 23 T cell receptor beta chains below, sequenced in a study of T-cell memory formation after mild COVID-19. One entry per CDR3 protein results from TCRdb running MiXCR on the 5' RACE reads. Among about 130,000 distinct CDR3 sequences listed, approximately 15% were seen once. The sample was PBMCs or a T cell subset sorted from them (not recorded which). All receptors derive from an adult woman who had mild COVID-19 (a few samples of this study predate the infection). Cell type and time point are not known.

This chain joins TRBV20-1 and TRBJ1-1; D call uncertain. The CDR3 is 15 amino acids. The V end was cut by 0 bases, the J end by 0 bases, with 11 bases between. From germline, CDR1 is DFQATT and CDR2 SNEGSKA (reference sequence). The CDR3 DNA reads as TGCAGTGCTAGAGATGGTAACGGATTGAACACTGAAGCTTTCTTT. It translates to CSARDGNGLNTEAFF.

At least ten counts were recorded for this clonotype. The CDR3 DNA is TGTGCCAGCAGCGTAGGAATAGGGGGGCAGTTCTTC. This codes for CASSVGIGGQFF. The rearrangement uses TRBV9 and TRBJ2-1; D possibly corresponds to TRBD1 (6 bases). This CDR3 has 12 residues. The V and J ends lost 0 bases and 12 bases respectively, with 10 bases between them. Germline CDR1 reads SGDLS; CDR2 reads YYNGEE.

This clonotype was observed a handful of times. This chain's CDR3 is CATSRDPRVNQPQHF. The CDR3, as DNA: TGTGCCACCAGCAGAGACCCAAGGGTAAATCAGCCCCAGCATTTT. This rearrangement joins TRBV15 to TRBJ1-5, with D hard to call. The CDR3 loop spans 15 amino acids. Germline loops: CDR1 LNHNV, CDR2 YYDKDF (reference sequence). V lost 0 bases, J lost 4 bases, and 10 bases lay in between.

This clonotype was seen a few times. The CDR3 spells CASSAGGNQPQHF. In nucleotides, the CDR3 is TGTGCCAGCAGCGCGGGGGGCAATCAGCCCCAGCATTTT. The chain employs TRBV7-9 and TRBJ1-5, with D perhaps matching TRBD1 (5 bases). The length of the CDR3 is 13 residues. The germline V gene has CDR1 SEHNR and CDR2 FQNEAQ (reference sequence). The V end was cut by 5 bases, the J end by 2 bases, with 7 bases between.

This clonotype was observed a handful of times. This sequence joins TRBV7-9 and TRBJ2-3; D call uncertain. The CDR3 is 15 residues long. Germline loops: CDR1 SEHNR, CDR2 FQNEAQ (reference sequence). With 0 bases removed from V and 1 base from J, the gap between germline ends came to 8 bases. This CDR3 is CASSLAGPGTDTQYF. The CDR3, as DNA: TGTGCCAGCAGCTTAGCAGGTCCAGGCACAGATACGCAGTATTTT.

This clonotype has more than one count but fewer than ten. The rearrangement joins TRBV9 to TRBJ2-7; 12 bases align to TRBD2. The CDR3 has 16 residues. The trim removed 5 bases at V and 4 bases at J, leaving 10 bases unmatched. Germline V CDR1 and CDR2: SGDLS, YYNGEE. The CDR3 DNA sequence: TGTGCCAGCAGTCCCCTAGCGGGAGGGCCTAGGTACGAGCAGTACTTC. Translating it yields CASSPLAGGPRYEQYF.

V usage is TRBV12-3 or TRBV12-4 and J usage is TRBJ1-2; no reliable D call. The V gene lost 0 bases and the J gene lost 4 bases, with 12 bases spanning the gap. This CDR3 is built from 15 residues. The CDR3 loop is CASSLAGRSLYGYTF. CDR3 sequence (DNA): TGTGCCAGCAGTTTAGCGGGCAGATCACTCTATGGCTACACCTTC.

CDR3 protein: CASSYPLTEQFF. CDR3 in DNA: TGTGCCAGCAGTTACCCCCTTACTGAGCAGTTCTTC. The V gene is TRBV6-2 or TRBV6-3, the J gene TRBJ2-1; D is ambiguous. Germline CDR1 MNHEY, CDR2 SVGEGT. The CDR3 loop spans 12 amino acids. Trimming pared 2 bases from V and 9 bases from J, leaving 8 bases between.

This sequence joins TRBV25-1 and TRBJ2-7; TRBD2 agrees at 7 bases. V trimming: 6 bases; J trimming: 0 bases; junction bases outside the gene matches: 17. Germline V gene data show CDR1 as MGHDK and CDR2 as SYGVNS. CDR3 length: 18 residues. The DNA for the CDR3 is TGTGCCAGCAGCCCACCTTGGTCTAAGCGGGGCTACTCCTACGAGCAGTACTTC. Translation gives CASSPPWSKRGYSYEQYF.

This rearrangement joins TRBV24-1 to TRBJ1-2; D gene ambiguous. V lost 5 bases and J lost 4, with 25 bases in between. Germline V gives CDR1 KGHDR, CDR2 SFDVKD. The CDR3 covers 18 residues. This CDR3 is CATSAGAANSPLGYGYTF. Written as DNA, the CDR3 is TGTGCCACCAGTGCAGGAGCCGCGAATTCGCCTCTGGGCTATGGCTACACCTTC.

The chain has TRBV30 and TRBJ2-5; D perhaps matches TRBD1 (5 bases). Deletions cut 3 bases from V and 1 base from J, with 9 bases between. Germline values: CDR1 GTSNPN, CDR2 SVGIG (reference sequence). The CDR3 has 13 residues. The CDR3, as DNA: TGTGCCTGGAGAAACAGGCTCCAAGAGACCCAGTACTTC. It translates to CAWRNRLQETQYF. The full variable domain, in which reference TRBV30 and TRBJ2-5 provide the parts outside the CDR3, is SQTIHQWPATLVQPVGSPLSLECTVEGTSNPNLYWYRQAAGRGLQLLFYSVGIGQISSEVPQNLSASRPQDRQFILSSKKLLLSDSGFYLCAWRNRLQETQYFGPGTRLLVL.

This chain joins TRBV6-1 and TRBJ2-2, with D possibly being TRBD1 (5 bases). V was pared by 8 bases and J by 4 bases, with 11 bases between. Germline-derived CDR1 and CDR2 are MNHNS and SASEGT. The CDR3 contains 13 residues. Here the CDR3 reads CASGAGITGELFF. In DNA, the CDR3 is TGTGCCAGCGGTGCAGGGATCACCGGGGAGCTGTTTTTT.

The V and J genes are TRBV5-1 and TRBJ2-5; unclear D gene. The CDR3 is 14 amino acids. The V gene lost 1 base and the J gene lost 0 bases, with 7 bases spanning the gap. Germline CDR1 is SGHRS and CDR2 is YFSETQ. The DNA for the CDR3 is TGCGCCAGCAGCTTGTCGGATTACCAAGAGACCCAGTACTTC. This encodes CASSLSDYQETQYF.

This clonotype has more than one count but fewer than ten. This sequence joins TRBV10-3 and TRBJ2-7, with 7 bases identical to TRBD1. Germline V gene lookup returns CDR1 ENHRY and CDR2 SYGVKD. Losses at the gene ends were 6 bases for V and 0 bases for J; bases not matched to a gene: 5. This CDR3 contains 14 residues. CDR3 loop: CAIRTGASSYEQYF. DNA for the CDR3: TGTGCCATCAGAACAGGGGCAAGCTCCTACGAGCAGTACTTC.

The J gene is TRBJ2-7, the V gene TRBV5-1, with TRBD2 matching 8 bases. Germline CDR1 and CDR2: SGHRS and YFSETQ. CDR3 length: 16 residues. Trimming at V came to 4 bases and at J to 1 base, leaving 10 bases not matched to a gene. The CDR3 DNA follows: TGCGCCAGCAGCCGCATCCTGGGACTAGAGTCCTACGAGCAGTACTTC. Its protein is CASSRILGLESYEQYF.

This chain joins TRBV24-1 and TRBJ2-1; TRBD1 agrees at 8 bases. The V segment lost 4 bases and the J segment 5 bases; nucleotides outside the gene matches: 6. Germline CDR1 and CDR2: KGHDR and SFDVKD. The CDR3 spans 15 residues. The CDR3 DNA is TGTGCCACCAGTGACAAGGACAGGGTCCACAATGAGCAGTTCTTC. This gives the protein CATSDKDRVHNEQFF.

The chain combines TRBV5-1 with TRBJ2-1; perhaps TRBD2 as D (5 bases). The germline gives CDR1 SGHRS, CDR2 YFSETQ. This CDR3 has 11 amino acids. Trimming took off 6 bases at V and 6 bases at J, with 7 bases between the two ends. The CDR3 protein is CASTTSNEQFF. The CDR3 DNA is TGCGCCAGCACCACTAGCAATGAGCAGTTCTTC.

This clonotype was counted ten times or more. The V and J genes are TRBV5-1 and TRBJ2-3; D possibly corresponds to TRBD2 (6 bases). The CDR3 is 18 amino acids. Germline lookup yields CDR1 SGHRS and CDR2 YFSETQ. V lost 3 bases and J lost 1, with 21 bases in between. The CDR3 region has the DNA TGCGCCAGCAGCTCGGGAGTGGCTAGCTGGACTGGCACAGATACGCAGTATTTT. Amino acids: CASSSGVASWTGTDTQYF.

This clonotype was seen a few times. This sequence joins TRBV12-3 or TRBV12-4 and TRBJ2-5; maybe TRBD2 (5 bases). The germline V and J ends were trimmed by 3 bases and 1 base, with 12 bases remaining between them. The CDR3 runs to 15 residues. CDR3 coding DNA: TGTGCCAGCAGTTTGGGTGGCAGCGGCCAAGAGACCCAGTACTTC. Its translation is CASSLGGSGQETQYF.

This clonotype showed up just a few times. In DNA form, the CDR3 reads TGTGCCACCAGCAGGACCAGACAGGGGGCCTACAATGAGCAGTTCTTC. Its protein product is CATSRTRQGAYNEQFF. The chain has TRBV15 and TRBJ2-1; TRBD1 agrees at 9 bases. The CDR3 extends over 16 amino acids. V was pared by 3 bases and J by 2 bases, with 5 bases of the junction left unmatched. Germline CDR1 is LNHNV and CDR2 is YYDKDF (reference sequence).

In its sample, this clonotype was seen many times. The chain carries TRBV7-2 and TRBJ2-3; 7 bases agree with TRBD1. The junction had 9 bases not matched to a gene; V was cut back by 6 bases and J by 3 bases. Germline CDR1 is SGHTA and CDR2 is FQGNSA. The CDR3 totals 15 residues. For the CDR3, the DNA is TGTGCCAGCAGTGCAACGCCCAGGGGGACAGATACGCAGTATTTT. The encoded protein is CASSATPRGTDTQYF.

This clonotype was seen a few times. The chain couples TRBV15 to TRBJ2-5; 12 nucleotides align to TRBD1. Germline V gene sequence: CDR1 LNHNV, CDR2 YYDKDF (reference sequence). With 4 bases clipped from V and 4 bases from J, the junction kept 1 base outside the gene matches. The CDR3 loop spans 14 amino acids. The CDR3 is CATSKGQGAETQYF. CDR3 nucleotide sequence: TGTGCCACCAGCAAGGGACAGGGGGCAGAGACCCAGTACTTC.

A few counts support this clonotype. The V gene is TRBV7-2, the J gene TRBJ1-6; possibly TRBD1 for D (5 bases). The CDR3 extends over 14 amino acids. Looked up from germline, CDR1 is SGHTA and CDR2 is FQGNSA. V was trimmed by 4 bases and J by 10 bases, leaving 14 bases between them. This chain's CDR3 is CASSWGTGGSPLHF. The CDR3 DNA reads as TGTGCCAGCAGCTGGGGGACGGGGGGGTCACCCCTCCACTTT.